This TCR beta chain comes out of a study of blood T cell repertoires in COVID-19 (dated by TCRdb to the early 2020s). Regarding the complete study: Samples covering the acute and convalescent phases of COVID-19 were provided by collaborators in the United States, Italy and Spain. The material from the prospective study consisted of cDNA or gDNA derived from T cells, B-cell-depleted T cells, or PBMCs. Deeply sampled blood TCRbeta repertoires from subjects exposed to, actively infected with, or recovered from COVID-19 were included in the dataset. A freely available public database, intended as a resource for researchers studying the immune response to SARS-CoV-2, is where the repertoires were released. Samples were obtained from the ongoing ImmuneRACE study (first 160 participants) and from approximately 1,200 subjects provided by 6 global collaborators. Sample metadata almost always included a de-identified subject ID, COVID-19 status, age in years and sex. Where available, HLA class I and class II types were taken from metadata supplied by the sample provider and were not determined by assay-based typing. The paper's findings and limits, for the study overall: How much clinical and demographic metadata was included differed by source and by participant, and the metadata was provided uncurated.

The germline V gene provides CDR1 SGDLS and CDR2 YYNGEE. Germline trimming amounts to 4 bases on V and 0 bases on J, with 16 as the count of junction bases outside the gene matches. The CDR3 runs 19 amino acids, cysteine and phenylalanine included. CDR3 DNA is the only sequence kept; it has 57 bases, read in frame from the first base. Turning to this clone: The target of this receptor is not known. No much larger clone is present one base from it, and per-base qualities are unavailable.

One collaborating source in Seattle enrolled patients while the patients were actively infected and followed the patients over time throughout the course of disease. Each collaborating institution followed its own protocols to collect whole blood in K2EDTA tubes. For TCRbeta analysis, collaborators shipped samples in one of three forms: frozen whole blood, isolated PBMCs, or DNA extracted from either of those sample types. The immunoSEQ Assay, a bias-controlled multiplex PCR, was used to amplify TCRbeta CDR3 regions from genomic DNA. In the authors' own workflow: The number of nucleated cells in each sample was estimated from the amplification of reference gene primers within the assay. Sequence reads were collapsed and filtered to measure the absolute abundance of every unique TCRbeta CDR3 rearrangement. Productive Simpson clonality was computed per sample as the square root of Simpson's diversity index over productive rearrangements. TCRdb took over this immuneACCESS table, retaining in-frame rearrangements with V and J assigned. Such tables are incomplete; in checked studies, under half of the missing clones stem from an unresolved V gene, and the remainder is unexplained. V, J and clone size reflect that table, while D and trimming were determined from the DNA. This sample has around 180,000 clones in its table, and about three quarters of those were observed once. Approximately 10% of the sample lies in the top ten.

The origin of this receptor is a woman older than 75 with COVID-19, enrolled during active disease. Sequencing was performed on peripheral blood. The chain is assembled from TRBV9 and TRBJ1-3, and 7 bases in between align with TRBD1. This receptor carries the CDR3 CASSPPFGTGDGSGNTIYF. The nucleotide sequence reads TGTGCCAGCAGCCCACCATTTGGTACAGGGGATGGCTCTGGAAACACCATATATTTT.